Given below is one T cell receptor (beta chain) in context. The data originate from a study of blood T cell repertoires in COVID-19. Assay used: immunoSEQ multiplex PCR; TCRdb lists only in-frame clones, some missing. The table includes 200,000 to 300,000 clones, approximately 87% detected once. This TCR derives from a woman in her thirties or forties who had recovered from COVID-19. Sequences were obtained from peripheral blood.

The CDR3 nucleotides read TGTGCCATCTGGGGGGGGAGCGGCGAGCAGTACTTC. It specifies CAIWGGSGEQYF. The gene calls are TRBV10-3 and TRBJ2-7; 7 bases agree with TRBD2. Germline lookup yields CDR1 ENHRY and CDR2 SYGVKD. The CDR3 is 12 amino acids. V shed 8 bases, J shed 6 bases, and the junction held 7 bases outside the gene matches.